These 14 T cell receptor beta chains originate from one sample sequenced in a study of chemoradiotherapy in HPV16-positive cancers. TCRdb's copy holds only in-frame clones and misses some; the assay was immunoSEQ multiplex PCR. The repertoire holds some 16,000 clones, about four fifths seen once, with over 9.5% in the top ten. Sampling was performed from a patient who underwent chemoradiotherapy. The receptors derive from a human donor with HPV-associated anogenital cancer.

V is TRBV20-1 and J is TRBJ2-7; possibly TRBD1 for D (5 bases). V shed 5 bases and J shed 4 bases, with 9 bases lying between them. Germline V CDR1 and CDR2: DFQATT, SNEGSKA (reference sequence). The CDR3 loop spans 11 amino acids. The CDR3: CSALGAYEQYF. CDR3 coding DNA: TGCAGTGCTCTTGGGGCATACGAGCAGTACTTC.

This rearrangement joins TRBV27 to TRBJ1-1; tentative D call: TRBD1 (6 bases). The germline V gene encodes CDR1 MNHEY and CDR2 SMNVEV (reference sequence). This CDR3 has 14 residues. V gave up 5 bases and J gave up 0 bases, with 10 bases separating them. As DNA, the CDR3 is TGTGCCAGCAGTAGGGGGGTCTTGAACACTGAAGCTTTCTTT. Translated: CASSRGVLNTEAFF.

The rearrangement links TRBV9 to TRBJ1-2; unclear D gene. The CDR3 contains 13 residues. Germline-derived CDR1 and CDR2 are SGDLS and YYNGEE. Trimming shortened V by 4 bases and J by 6 bases, and 13 bases separated the two germline ends. Here the CDR3 reads CASSPHDMDGYTF. CDR3 DNA sequence: TGTGCCAGCAGCCCGCACGATATGGATGGCTACACCTTC.

The chain joins TRBV6-5 to TRBJ2-2; D perhaps matches TRBD2 (6 bases). Trimming stripped 7 bases from V and 7 bases from J, with 16 bases between. The CDR3 has 14 residues. Germline CDR1 MNHEY, CDR2 SVGAGI. The DNA of the CDR3 is TGTGCCAGCACCGCCGGGACTTTCGGCGGGGAGCTGTTTTTT. Translation: CASTAGTFGGELFF.

V is TRBV27 and J is TRBJ2-1; no clear D. The CDR3 length is 15 residues. Trimming left V 2 bases short and J 5 bases short, with 13 bases between. The germline V gene has CDR1 MNHEY and CDR2 SMNVEV (reference sequence). This chain's CDR3 is CASSLGPRANNEQFF. CDR3 in DNA: TGTGCCAGCAGTTTAGGTCCCCGGGCTAACAATGAGCAGTTCTTC.

The chain uses TRBV4-3 and TRBJ1-2; D possibly corresponds to TRBD1 (6 bases). The germline CDR1 and CDR2 sequences are LGHNA and YSLEER. Trimming took off 4 bases at V and 7 bases at J, with 16 bases between the two ends. The CDR3 has 14 residues. As DNA, the CDR3 is TGCGCCAGCAGCCCTGAAGGGGGGTCTACTGGCTACACCTTC. Translating it yields CASSPEGGSTGYTF.

The rearrangement uses TRBV5-5 and TRBJ1-2; D not resolved. Trimming left V 3 bases short and J 5 bases short, with 20 bases between. The CDR3 runs to 16 residues. Germline assignment: CDR1 SGHKS and CDR2 YYEKEE (reference sequence). CDR3 region: CASSSRNILPLYGYTF. The CDR3 DNA reads as TGTGCCAGCAGCTCCCGTAACATCCTACCTTTATATGGCTACACCTTC.

The CDR3 bases are TGTGCCAGCAGCCAAGATCTGGTCAGTAACTATGGCTACACCTTC. Protein product: CASSQDLVSNYGYTF. The rearrangement uses TRBV14 and TRBJ1-2; no firm D call. Germline V gene sequence: CDR1 SGHDN, CDR2 FVKESK. This CDR3 has 15 residues. Trimming removed 0 bases at V and 1 base at J, with 9 bases between.

V gene TRBV7-9 combines with J gene TRBJ2-7; D is unclear. Germline values: CDR1 SEHNR, CDR2 FQNEAQ (reference sequence). The CDR3 length is 11 residues. With 2 bases removed from V and 6 bases from J, the gap between germline ends came to 5 bases. This chain's CDR3 is CASSLLVEQYF. CDR3 nucleotide sequence: TGTGCCAGCAGCTTACTTGTCGAGCAGTACTTC. Based on the CDR3 plus reference TRBV7-9 and TRBJ2-7, the full variable domain is DTGVSQNPRHKITKRGQNVTFRCDPISEHNRLYWYRQTLGQGPEFLTYFQNEAQLEKSRLLSDRFSAERPKGSFSTLEIQRTEQGDSAMYLCASSLLVEQYFGPGTRLTVT.

The chain has TRBV5-1 and TRBJ2-7, with 13 bases fitting TRBD2. The CDR3 totals 15 residues. V dropped 3 bases and J dropped 2; count of bases not matched to a gene: 2. From germline, CDR1 is SGHRS and CDR2 YFSETQ. CDR3 in amino acids: CASSSTSGGAYEQYF. Written as DNA, the CDR3 is TGCGCCAGCAGCTCAACTAGCGGGGGGGCCTACGAGCAGTACTTC. The full variable domain, in which reference TRBV5-1 and TRBJ2-7 provide the parts outside the CDR3, is KAGVTQTPRYLIKTRGQQVTLSCSPISGHRSVSWYQQTPGQGLQFLFEYFSETQRNKGNFPGRFSGRQFSNSRSEMNVSTLELGDSALYLCASSSTSGGAYEQYFGPGTRLTVT.

The chain combines TRBV9 with TRBJ2-1, with 8 nucleotides matching TRBD1. The V gene end was trimmed by 3 bases and the J gene end by 7 bases; junction bases not matched to a gene: 12. CDR1 and CDR2 (germline): SGDLS, YYNGEE. There are 16 residues in the CDR3. For the CDR3, the DNA is TGTGCCAGCAGCGCCGGAGGCGCACAGGGGGGTAATGAGCAGTTCTTC. The encoded protein is CASSAGGAQGGNEQFF. Together with reference TRBV9 and TRBJ2-1, the CDR3 gives the full variable domain: DSGVTQTPKHLITATGQRVTLRCSPRSGDLSVYWYQQSLDQGLQFLIQYYNGEERAKGNILERFSAQQFPDLHSELNLSSLELGDSALYFCASSAGGAQGGNEQFFGPGTRLTVL.

This chain joins TRBV7-2 and TRBJ2-7, with 11 bases fitting TRBD2. V gave up 7 bases and J gave up 2 bases; unmatched junction bases: 10. Germline loops: CDR1 SGHTA, CDR2 FQGNSA. The length of the CDR3 is 16 residues. This chain's CDR3 is CASTLLRTSGPYEQYF. CDR3 coding DNA: TGTGCCAGCACCCTATTGAGGACTAGCGGGCCCTACGAGCAGTACTTC.

CDR3 DNA: TGTGCCTGGATCCAATCAATTATCCGGGACAGAGGAGGACGGCAGGCTTATGAAGCTTTCTTT. Its protein product is CAWIQSIIRDRGGRQAYEAFF. The V gene is TRBV30, the J gene TRBJ1-1; TRBD1 matches at 7 bases. Germline CDR1 is GTSNPN and CDR2 is SVGIG (reference sequence). V was pared by 4 bases and J by 7 bases, with 33 bases of the junction left unmatched. The CDR3 covers 21 residues.

This sequence joins TRBV19 and TRBJ1-5; D unclear. The CDR3 runs to 12 residues. V was shortened by 10 bases and J by 7 bases, with 14 bases between the two germline ends. CDR1 is LNHDA and CDR2 is SQIVND in the germline V gene (reference sequence). CDR3 region: CATARHLQPQHF. The CDR3 DNA is TGTGCCACCGCCCGTCACTTGCAGCCCCAGCATTTT. Full variable domain (outside the CDR3, taken from reference TRBV19 and TRBJ1-5): DGGITQSPKYLFRKEGQNVTLSCEQNLNHDAMYWYRQDPGQGLRLIYYSQIVNDFQKGDIAEGYSVSREKKESFPLTVTSAQKNPTAFYLCATARHLQPQHFGDGTRLSIL.